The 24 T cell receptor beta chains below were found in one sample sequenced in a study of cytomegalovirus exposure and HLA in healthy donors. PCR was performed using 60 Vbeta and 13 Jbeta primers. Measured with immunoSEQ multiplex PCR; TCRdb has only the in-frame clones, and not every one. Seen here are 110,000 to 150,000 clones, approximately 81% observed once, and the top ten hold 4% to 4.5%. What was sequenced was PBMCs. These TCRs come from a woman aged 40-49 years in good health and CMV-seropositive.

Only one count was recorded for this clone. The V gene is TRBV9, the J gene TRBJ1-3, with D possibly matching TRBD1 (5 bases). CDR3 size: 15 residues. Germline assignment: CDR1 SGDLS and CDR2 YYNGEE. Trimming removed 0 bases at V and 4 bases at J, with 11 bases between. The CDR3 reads CASSVDPGGGNTIYF. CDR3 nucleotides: TGTGCCAGCAGCGTAGATCCTGGGGGGGGAAACACCATATATTTT. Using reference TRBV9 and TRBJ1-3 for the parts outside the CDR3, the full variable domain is DSGVTQTPKHLITATGQRVTLRCSPRSGDLSVYWYQQSLDQGLQFLIQYYNGEERAKGNILERFSAQQFPDLHSELNLSSLELGDSALYFCASSVDPGGGNTIYFGEGSWLTVV.

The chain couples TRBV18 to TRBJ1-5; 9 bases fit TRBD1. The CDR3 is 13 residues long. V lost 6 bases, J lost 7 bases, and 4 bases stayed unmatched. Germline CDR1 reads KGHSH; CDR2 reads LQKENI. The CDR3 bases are TGTGCCAGCTCCCGGGACAGGGAACAGCCCCAGCATTTT. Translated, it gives CASSRDREQPQHF.

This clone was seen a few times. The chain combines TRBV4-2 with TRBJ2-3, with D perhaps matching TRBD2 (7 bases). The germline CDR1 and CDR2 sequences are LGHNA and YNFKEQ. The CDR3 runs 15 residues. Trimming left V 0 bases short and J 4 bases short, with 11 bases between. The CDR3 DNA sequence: TGTGCCAGCAGCCAAGAGGGGGGGGGCCCAGATACGCAGTATTTT. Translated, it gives CASSQEGGGPDTQYF.

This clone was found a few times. CDR3 protein: CASHRGKYTIYF. CDR3 in DNA: TGTGCCAGTCATAGAGGGAAATACACCATATATTTT. The rearrangement uses TRBV6-6 and TRBJ1-3; D is undetermined. Trimming cost V 9 bases and J 8 bases, with 14 bases left between them. This CDR3 has 12 residues. Germline V gene lookup returns CDR1 MNHNY and CDR2 SVGAGI (reference sequence).

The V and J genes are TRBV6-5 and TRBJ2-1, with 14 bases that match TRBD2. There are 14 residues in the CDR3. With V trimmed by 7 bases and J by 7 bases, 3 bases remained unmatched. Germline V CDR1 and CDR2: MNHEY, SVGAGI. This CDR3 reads CASIGTSGRNEQFF. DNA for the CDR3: TGTGCCAGCATCGGGACTAGCGGGAGAAATGAGCAGTTCTTC.

The CDR3 here is CASALRLAGSSYEQYF. CDR3 DNA: TGTGCCAGCGCCCTCCGGCTAGCGGGGAGCTCCTACGAGCAGTACTTC. The rearrangement joins TRBV27 to TRBJ2-7; TRBD2 matches at 9 bases. Germline CDR1 is MNHEY and CDR2 is SMNVEV (reference sequence). J was trimmed by 0 bases and V by 8 bases; bases with no gene match: 11. The length of the CDR3 is 16 residues.

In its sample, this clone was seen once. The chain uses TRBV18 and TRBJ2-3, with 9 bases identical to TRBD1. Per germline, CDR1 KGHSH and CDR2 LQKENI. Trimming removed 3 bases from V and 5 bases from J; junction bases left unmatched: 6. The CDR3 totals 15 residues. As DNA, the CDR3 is TGTGCCAGCTCACCGCGGACAGGGGTGGTAGATACGCAGTATTTT. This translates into CASSPRTGVVDTQYF.

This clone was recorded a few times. The CDR3 nucleotides are TGTGCCAGCAGCCCCGACAGGGGTGAAGCTTTCTTT. It specifies CASSPDRGEAFF. The chain has TRBV13 and TRBJ1-1; 8 positions agree with TRBD1. CDR1 is PRHDT, CDR2 FYEKMQ, per germline (reference sequence). CDR3 length equals 12 residues. The J segment lost 7 bases and the V segment lost 5 bases, leaving 3 bases of the junction unmatched.

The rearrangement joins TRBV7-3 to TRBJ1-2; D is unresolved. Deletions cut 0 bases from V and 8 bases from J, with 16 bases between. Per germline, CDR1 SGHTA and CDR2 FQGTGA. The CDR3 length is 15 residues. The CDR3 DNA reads TGTGCCAGCAGCTTAACGCCGAGGGTCGATGGAGGCTACACCTTC. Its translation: CASSLTPRVDGGYTF.

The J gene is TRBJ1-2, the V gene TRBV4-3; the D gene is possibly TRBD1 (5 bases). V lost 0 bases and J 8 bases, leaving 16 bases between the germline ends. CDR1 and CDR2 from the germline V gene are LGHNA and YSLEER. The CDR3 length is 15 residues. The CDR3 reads CASSQDGGMGWGYTF. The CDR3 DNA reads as TGCGCCAGCAGCCAAGATGGGGGGATGGGTTGGGGCTACACCTTC.

CDR3 loop: CASSPYEGWGYEQYF. CDR3 DNA sequence: TGTGCCAGCAGTCCGTACGAGGGATGGGGTTACGAGCAGTACTTC. V and J are TRBV27 and TRBJ2-7, with a possible D match to TRBD2 (5 bases). In germline, CDR1 is MNHEY, CDR2 SMNVEV (reference sequence). The V and J ends lost 5 bases and 4 bases respectively, with 18 bases between them. The CDR3 runs to 15 residues.

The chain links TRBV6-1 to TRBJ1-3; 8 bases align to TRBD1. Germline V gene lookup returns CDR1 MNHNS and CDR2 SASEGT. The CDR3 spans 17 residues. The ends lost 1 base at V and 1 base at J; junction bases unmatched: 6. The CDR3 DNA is TGTGCCAGCAGTGAAGGGCAGGGGGCTCGATCTGGAAACACCATATATTTT. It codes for CASSEGQGARSGNTIYF.

The CDR3 here is CASRETGVGGYTF. Written as DNA, the CDR3 is TGTGCCAGCAGAGAGACAGGGGTGGGTGGCTACACCTTC. This chain joins TRBV6-1 and TRBJ1-2, with TRBD1 matching 8 bases. J was trimmed by 7 bases and V by 6 bases; bases with no gene match: 7. Germline values: CDR1 MNHNS, CDR2 SASEGT. The CDR3 is 13 residues long.

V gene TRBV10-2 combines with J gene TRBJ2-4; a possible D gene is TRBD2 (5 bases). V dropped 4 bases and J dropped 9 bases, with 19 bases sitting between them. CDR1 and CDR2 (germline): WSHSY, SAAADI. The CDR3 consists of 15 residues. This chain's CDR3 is CASSVPGIGDPIQYF. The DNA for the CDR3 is TGCGCCAGCAGTGTACCCGGGATAGGTGACCCCATTCAGTACTTC.

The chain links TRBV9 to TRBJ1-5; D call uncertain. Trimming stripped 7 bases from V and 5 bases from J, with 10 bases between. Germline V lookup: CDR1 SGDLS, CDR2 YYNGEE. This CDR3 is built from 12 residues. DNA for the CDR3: TGTGCCAGCTCACGGGGAGATCAGCCCCAGCATTTT. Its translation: CASSRGDQPQHF.

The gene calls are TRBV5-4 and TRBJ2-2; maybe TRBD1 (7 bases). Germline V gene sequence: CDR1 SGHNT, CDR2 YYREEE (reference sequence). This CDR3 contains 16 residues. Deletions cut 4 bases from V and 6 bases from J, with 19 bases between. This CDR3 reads CASSTHRLGGAGELFF. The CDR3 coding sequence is TGTGCCAGCAGCACCCACCGACTAGGGGGCGCCGGGGAGCTGTTTTTT.

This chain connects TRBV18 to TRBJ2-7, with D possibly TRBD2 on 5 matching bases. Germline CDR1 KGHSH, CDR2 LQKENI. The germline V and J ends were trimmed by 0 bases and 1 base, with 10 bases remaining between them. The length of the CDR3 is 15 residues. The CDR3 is CASSPPGRASYEQYF. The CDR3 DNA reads TGTGCCAGCTCACCACCGGGGAGAGCATCCTACGAGCAGTACTTC. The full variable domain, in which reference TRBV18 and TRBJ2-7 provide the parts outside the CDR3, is NAGVMQNPRHLVRRRGQEARLRCSPMKGHSHVYWYRQLPEEGLKFMVYLQKENIIDESGMPKERFSAEFPKEGPSILRIQQVVRGDSAAYFCASSPPGRASYEQYFGPGTRLTVT.

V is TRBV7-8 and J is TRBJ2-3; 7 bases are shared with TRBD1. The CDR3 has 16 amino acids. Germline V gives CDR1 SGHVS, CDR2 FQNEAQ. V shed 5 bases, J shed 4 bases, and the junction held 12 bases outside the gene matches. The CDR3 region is CASSLGEHRGADTQYF. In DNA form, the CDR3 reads TGTGCCAGCAGCCTAGGAGAACACAGGGGCGCAGATACGCAGTATTTT. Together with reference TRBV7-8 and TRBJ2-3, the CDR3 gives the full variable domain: GAGVSQSPRYKVAKRGQDVALRCDPISGHVSLFWYQQALGQGPEFLTYFQNEAQLDKSGLPSDRFFAERPEGSVSTLKIQRTQQEDSAVYLCASSLGEHRGADTQYFGPGTRLTVL.

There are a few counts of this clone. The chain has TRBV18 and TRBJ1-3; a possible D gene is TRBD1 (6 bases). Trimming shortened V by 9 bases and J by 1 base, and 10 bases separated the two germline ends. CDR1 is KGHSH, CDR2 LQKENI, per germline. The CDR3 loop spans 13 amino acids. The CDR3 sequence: CASSGQSGNTIYF. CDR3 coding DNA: TGTGCCAGTTCCGGACAGTCTGGAAACACCATATATTTT. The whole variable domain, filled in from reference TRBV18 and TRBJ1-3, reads NAGVMQNPRHLVRRRGQEARLRCSPMKGHSHVYWYRQLPEEGLKFMVYLQKENIIDESGMPKERFSAEFPKEGPSILRIQQVVRGDSAAYFCASSGQSGNTIYFGEGSWLTVV.

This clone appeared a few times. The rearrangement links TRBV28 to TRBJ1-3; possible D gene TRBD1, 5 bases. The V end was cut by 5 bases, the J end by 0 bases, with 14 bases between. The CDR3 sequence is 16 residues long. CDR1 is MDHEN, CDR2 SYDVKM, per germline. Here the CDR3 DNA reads TGTGCCAGCAGTCGCAGGCTGACAGCCTCTGGAAACACCATATATTTT. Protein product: CASSRRLTASGNTIYF.

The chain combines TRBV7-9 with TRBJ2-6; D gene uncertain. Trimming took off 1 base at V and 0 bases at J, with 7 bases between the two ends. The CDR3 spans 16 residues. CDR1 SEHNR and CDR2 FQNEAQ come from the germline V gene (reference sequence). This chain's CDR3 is CASSLGRSSGANVLTF. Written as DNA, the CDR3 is TGTGCCAGCAGCTTAGGCAGAAGCTCTGGGGCCAACGTCCTGACTTTC. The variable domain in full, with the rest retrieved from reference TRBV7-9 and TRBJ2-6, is DTGVSQNPRHKITKRGQNVTFRCDPISEHNRLYWYRQTLGQGPEFLTYFQNEAQLEKSRLLSDRFSAERPKGSFSTLEIQRTEQGDSAMYLCASSLGRSSGANVLTFGAGSRLTVL.

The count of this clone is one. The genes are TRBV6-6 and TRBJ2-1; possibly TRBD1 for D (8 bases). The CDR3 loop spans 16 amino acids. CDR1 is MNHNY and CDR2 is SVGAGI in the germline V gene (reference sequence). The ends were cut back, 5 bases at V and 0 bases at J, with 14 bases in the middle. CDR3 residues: CASSTTGGASYNEQFF. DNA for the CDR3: TGTGCCAGCAGTACAACAGGGGGGGCCTCCTACAATGAGCAGTTCTTC.

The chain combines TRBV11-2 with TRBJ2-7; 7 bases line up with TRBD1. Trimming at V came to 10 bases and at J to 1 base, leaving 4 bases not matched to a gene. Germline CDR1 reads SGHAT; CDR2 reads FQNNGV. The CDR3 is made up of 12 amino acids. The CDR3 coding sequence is TGTGCCACTCGGACAGGATCCTACGAGCAGTACTTC. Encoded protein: CATRTGSYEQYF.

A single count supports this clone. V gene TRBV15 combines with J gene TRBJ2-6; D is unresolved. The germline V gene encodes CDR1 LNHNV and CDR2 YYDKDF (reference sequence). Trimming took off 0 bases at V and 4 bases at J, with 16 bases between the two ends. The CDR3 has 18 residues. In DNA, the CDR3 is TGTGCCACCAGCAGAGATGTGGGTCCAGGTACGGGGGCCAACGTCCTGACTTTC. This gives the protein CATSRDVGPGTGANVLTF.